Each of the 29 T cell receptor beta chains below was sequenced from the same sample in a study of CD8 T cells in Susac syndrome (dated by TCRdb to between 2017 and 2020). Libraries came from the immunoSEQ multiplex PCR assay. RNA was extracted using the RNeasy kit, and roughly 0.5 to 1 ug of the RNA was reverse transcribed with random hexamers. TCRdb cleaned the public reads at Q25 with fastp, built clones with MiXCR and kept in-frame beta chains. Identical CDR3 protein sequences are pooled into one entry, listed with their most common genes and DNA. For this sample there are a few hundred thousand distinct CDR3 sequences; 92% appear just once. The ten largest clones represent about 0.07% of the sample. The sequenced sample consisted of CD4+ T cells from PBMCs. The receptors were gathered from a human donor with multiple sclerosis.

This chain links TRBV7-9 with TRBJ2-1; 8 bases agree with TRBD2. The CDR3 spans 13 residues. After removal of 4 bases from V and 7 bases from J, the junction contained 3 bases not matched to a gene. Germline loops: CDR1 SEHNR, CDR2 FQNEAQ (reference sequence). Here the CDR3 reads CASSWTGGNEQFF. The CDR3, as DNA: TGTGCCAGCAGCTGGACGGGAGGGAATGAGCAGTTCTTC.

This chain links TRBV24-1 with TRBJ1-5, with TRBD1 matching over 7 bases. CDR1 KGHDR and CDR2 SFDVKD come from the germline V gene. The CDR3 covers 14 residues. V lost 3 bases to trimming and J lost 7 bases; unmatched junction nucleotides: 5. CDR3 nucleotide sequence: TGTGCCACCAGTGATGGGACAGCAAACCAGCCCCAGCATTTT. Its translation: CATSDGTANQPQHF.

V usage is TRBV27 and J usage is TRBJ1-2; 9 bases agree with TRBD1. CDR3 size: 13 residues. CDR1 and CDR2 from the germline V gene are MNHEY and SMNVEV (reference sequence). V lost 6 bases and J lost 7; bases outside the gene matches: 6. CDR3 in amino acids: CASRRTGEVGYTF. In DNA form, the CDR3 reads TGTGCCAGCAGGCGGACAGGGGAGGTTGGCTACACCTTC.

The chain joins TRBV11-2 to TRBJ2-7, with D hard to call. In germline, CDR1 is SGHAT, CDR2 FQNNGV. The CDR3 is 14 residues long. V gave up 2 bases and J gave up 3 bases, with 11 bases separating them. The DNA of the CDR3 is TGTGCCAGCAGCTTAAGGTGGGGATACTACGAGCAGTACTTC. This codes for CASSLRWGYYEQYF.

The rearrangement uses TRBV20-1 and TRBJ1-2; 8 nucleotides match TRBD1. J was trimmed by 0 bases and V by 3 bases; bases with no gene match: 9. Germline V lookup: CDR1 DFQATT, CDR2 SNEGSKA (reference sequence). The CDR3 consists of 16 residues. The CDR3 here is CSASGAGGPANYGYTF. CDR3 nucleotides: TGCAGTGCTAGTGGGGCAGGGGGCCCAGCTAACTATGGCTACACCTTC.

The V call is TRBV6-1, the J call TRBJ1-6; no clear D. Trimming took 5 bases from V and 1 from J, leaving 15 bases between them. CDR1 is MNHNS, CDR2 SASEGT, per germline. There are 17 residues in the CDR3. CDR3 region: CASSPGYGVSYNSPLHF. CDR3 nucleotide sequence: TGTGCCAGCAGTCCCGGGTACGGGGTTTCCTATAATTCACCCCTCCACTTT.

This sequence joins TRBV12-5 and TRBJ2-7; 9 bases are a match to TRBD2. The CDR3 is made up of 13 amino acids. Germline V gives CDR1 LGHNT, CDR2 FRNRAP. Trimming cost V 9 bases and J 9 bases; bases outside gene matches: 12. The CDR3 protein is CASRSPGAGGQYF. The CDR3 DNA is TGTGCTAGCCGATCCCCGGGAGCGGGAGGGCAGTACTTC.

The J gene is TRBJ2-4, the V gene TRBV7-9, with D hard to call. The CDR3 spans 17 residues. Looked up from germline, CDR1 is SEHNR and CDR2 is FQNEAQ (reference sequence). Trimming took off 1 base at V and 2 bases at J, with 15 bases between the two ends. The CDR3: CASSLVLRAATKNIQYF. The CDR3 DNA reads as TGTGCCAGCAGCTTAGTTCTTAGGGCAGCGACCAAAAACATTCAGTACTTC.

The rearrangement joins TRBV28 to TRBJ1-4, with a possible D match to TRBD1 (5 bases). The CDR3 has 15 amino acids. Germline lookup yields CDR1 MDHEN and CDR2 SYDVKM. With 4 bases removed from V and 8 bases from J, the gap between germline ends came to 17 bases. The CDR3 DNA reads TGTGCCAGCAGTTCAAGGACTGCCGGGGGGGAAAAACTGTTTTTT. The encoded protein is CASSSRTAGGEKLFF.

This chain joins TRBV2 and TRBJ2-2, with no clear D. The V gene lost 6 bases and the J gene lost 5 bases, with 16 bases spanning the gap. This CDR3 spans 15 amino acids. Germline V gene lookup returns CDR1 SNHLY and CDR2 FYNNEI. CDR3 sequence: CASSARSSITGELFF. CDR3 sequence (DNA): TGTGCCAGCAGCGCCCGGTCTTCCATAACCGGGGAGCTGTTTTTT.

The rearrangement uses TRBV30 and TRBJ2-1, with D perhaps TRBD1 (5 bases). Looked up from germline, CDR1 is GTSNPN and CDR2 is SVGIG (reference sequence). The CDR3 is 13 residues long. CDR3 region: CAIQDSSYNEQFF. DNA for the CDR3: TGTGCTATTCAAGACAGCTCCTACAATGAGCAGTTCTTC.

V usage is TRBV15 and J usage is TRBJ2-2; D not resolved. The germline V gene has CDR1 LNHNV and CDR2 YYDKDF (reference sequence). The CDR3 covers 14 residues. V was shortened by 8 bases and J by 2 bases, with 12 bases between the two germline ends. The CDR3 region is CATAGPLNTGELFF. The CDR3 bases are TGTGCCACCGCCGGACCCCTTAACACCGGGGAGCTGTTTTTT.

V usage is TRBV5-4 and J usage is TRBJ1-2, with 8 positions matching TRBD1. Looked up from germline, CDR1 is SGHNT and CDR2 is YYREEE (reference sequence). This CDR3 region has 12 residues. Trimming removed 0 bases from V and 8 bases from J; junction bases left unmatched: 0. CDR3 coding DNA: TGTGCCAGCAGCTTGGACAGGGGGGGCTACACCTTC. This codes for CASSLDRGGYTF.

The gene calls are TRBV5-1 and TRBJ2-3; unclear D gene. V gave up 5 bases and J gave up 1 base, with 5 bases separating them. Germline loops: CDR1 SGHRS, CDR2 YFSETQ. This CDR3 is 12 amino acids long. CDR3 bases: TGCGCCAGCAGACGAGGCACAGATACGCAGTATTTT. Protein sequence: CASRRGTDTQYF.

V usage is TRBV7-2 and J usage is TRBJ2-5; no reliable D call. Trimming removed 3 bases from V and 3 bases from J, with 14 bases in between. The CDR3 is made up of 15 amino acids. Germline V gene lookup returns CDR1 SGHTA and CDR2 FQGNSA. The DNA for the CDR3 is TGTGCCAGCAGCTTTGTCTCCGACACCAAAGAGACCCAGTACTTC. Translated: CASSFVSDTKETQYF. The full variable domain, in which reference TRBV7-2 and TRBJ2-5 provide the parts outside the CDR3, is GAGVSQSPSNKVTEKGKDVELRCDPISGHTALYWYRQSLGQGLEFLIYFQGNSAPDKSGLPSDRFSAERTGGSVSTLTIQRTQQEDSAVYLCASSFVSDTKETQYFGPGTRLLVL.

The rearrangement joins TRBV19 to TRBJ1-6, with 9 nucleotides matching TRBD1. The CDR3 runs 13 residues. The V and J ends lost 5 bases and 14 bases, in that order; junction bases with no gene match: 7. CDR1 is LNHDA, CDR2 SQIVND, per germline (reference sequence). The chain's CDR3 is CASSEGTGFTLHF. The CDR3 DNA reads TGTGCCAGTAGTGAGGGGACAGGGTTCACCCTCCACTTT.

Of note for this clonotype: The junction does not match germline at one end; this may be a read error. The chain carries TRBV6-1 and TRBJ1-2, with D hard to call. Germline loops: CDR1 MNHNS, CDR2 SASEGT. This CDR3 has 15 residues. CDR3 amino acids: CASTETLTRSVARAF. CDR3 in DNA: TGTGCCAGCACCGAAACCCTCACCAGGAGCGTGGCTAGGGCCTTC.

The rearrangement joins TRBV30 to TRBJ1-2; 9 positions match TRBD1. The CDR3 loop spans 14 amino acids. Losses at the gene ends were 3 bases for V and 4 bases for J; bases not matched to a gene: 6. Germline V gives CDR1 GTSNPN, CDR2 SVGIG (reference sequence). In DNA form, the CDR3 reads TGTGCCTGGAGCACAGGGGGCGATAGCTATGGCTACACCTTC. Translating gives CAWSTGGDSYGYTF.

V is TRBV7-3 and J is TRBJ1-1, with D unclear. From germline, CDR1 is SGHTA and CDR2 FQGTGA. The CDR3 has 13 residues. The ends were cut back, 1 base at V and 4 bases at J, with 7 bases in the middle. The CDR3 loop reads CASSLITGTEAFF. CDR3 DNA sequence: TGTGCCAGCAGCTTAATAACGGGCACTGAAGCTTTCTTT.

V usage is TRBV6-4 and J usage is TRBJ2-7, with TRBD2 identical over 9 bases. Unmatched junction bases numbered 6, after V lost 6 bases and J lost 0 bases. The CDR3 contains 15 residues. The germline gives CDR1 MRHNA, CDR2 SNTAGT. The DNA for the CDR3 is TGTGCCAGCAGACGAGATAGCGGGGGCTCCTACGAGCAGTACTTC. Its protein is CASRRDSGGSYEQYF.

The rearrangement joins TRBV3-1 to TRBJ1-2; 8 bases map to TRBD1. The length of the CDR3 is 14 residues. J lost 6 bases, V lost 5 bases, and 8 bases had no gene match. Looked up from germline, CDR1 is LGHDT and CDR2 is YNNKEL (reference sequence). The CDR3 region is CASSFRTGSHGYTF. CDR3 DNA sequence: TGTGCCAGCAGCTTTCGGACAGGGAGCCATGGCTACACCTTC.

The chain joins TRBV15 to TRBJ2-1; D call uncertain. The CDR3 contains 13 residues. V lost 0 bases, J lost 8 bases, and 8 bases lay in between. The V gene's germline CDR1 is LNHNV and CDR2 YYDKDF (reference sequence). CDR3 amino acids: CATSRDPPYEQFF. The CDR3 region has the DNA TGTGCCACCAGCAGAGATCCCCCGTATGAGCAGTTCTTC.

The chain has TRBV12-3 or TRBV12-4 and TRBJ2-3; a possible D gene is TRBD2 (5 bases). V was clipped by 8 bases and J by 3 bases, with 15 bases between them. This CDR3 has 14 amino acids. CDR3 nucleotides: TGTGCCAGCTTTATGGGAGTTGGAACAGATACGCAGTATTTT. Protein: CASFMGVGTDTQYF.

V is TRBV7-9 and J is TRBJ1-1; D not resolved. The CDR3 is made up of 12 amino acids. CDR1 and CDR2 from the germline V gene are SEHNR and FQNEAQ (reference sequence). The V end was cut by 5 bases, the J end by 9 bases, with 13 bases between. The CDR3: CASSDVAGKAFF. The CDR3, as DNA: TGTGCCAGCAGCGATGTGGCGGGGAAAGCTTTCTTT.

This clonotype was observed a few times. This chain joins TRBV20-1 and TRBJ2-5; D is perhaps TRBD2 (5 bases). The CDR3 covers 13 residues. Trimming left V 0 bases short and J 3 bases short, with 8 bases between. Germline values: CDR1 DFQATT, CDR2 SNEGSKA (reference sequence). This CDR3 is CSARDPGKETQYF. The CDR3 DNA is TGCAGTGCTAGAGATCCGGGAAAAGAGACCCAGTACTTC.

The gene calls are TRBV7-9 and TRBJ1-4, with 8 bases lining up with TRBD1. V lost 5 bases to trimming and J lost 5 bases; unmatched junction nucleotides: 7. Germline V gene sequence: CDR1 SEHNR, CDR2 FQNEAQ (reference sequence). The CDR3 contains 15 residues. The CDR3: CASSDRQGRNEKLFF. Here the CDR3 DNA reads TGTGCCAGCAGCGACCGACAGGGGAGGAATGAAAAACTGTTTTTT.

The gene calls are TRBV30 and TRBJ2-7, with D possibly TRBD2 on 5 matching bases. The length of the CDR3 is 17 residues. Looked up from germline, CDR1 is GTSNPN and CDR2 is SVGIG (reference sequence). Deletions cut 0 bases from V and 1 base from J, with 19 bases between. The CDR3: CAWSVRLGLAGSYEQYF. The CDR3 DNA reads as TGTGCCTGGAGTGTACGACTCGGGCTAGCAGGATCCTACGAGCAGTACTTC.

CDR3 nucleotide sequence: TGCGCCAGCAGCCAAGGGGCAGGGTCGTATGGCTACACCTTC. This sequence encodes CASSQGAGSYGYTF. The J gene is TRBJ1-2, the V gene TRBV4-1; the D gene is possibly TRBD1 (5 bases). V was clipped by 1 base and J by 5 bases, with 11 bases between them. This CDR3 is built from 14 residues. Germline V gives CDR1 MGHRA, CDR2 YSYEKL.

This clonotype has a handful of counts. The chain combines TRBV19 with TRBJ2-5, with 8 bases identical to TRBD1. CDR1 is LNHDA and CDR2 is SQIVND in the germline V gene (reference sequence). This CDR3 is built from 13 residues. The chain's CDR3 is CASSLGQEETQYF. In nucleotides, the CDR3 is TGTGCTAGCAGTTTGGGACAGGAAGAGACCCAGTACTTC.